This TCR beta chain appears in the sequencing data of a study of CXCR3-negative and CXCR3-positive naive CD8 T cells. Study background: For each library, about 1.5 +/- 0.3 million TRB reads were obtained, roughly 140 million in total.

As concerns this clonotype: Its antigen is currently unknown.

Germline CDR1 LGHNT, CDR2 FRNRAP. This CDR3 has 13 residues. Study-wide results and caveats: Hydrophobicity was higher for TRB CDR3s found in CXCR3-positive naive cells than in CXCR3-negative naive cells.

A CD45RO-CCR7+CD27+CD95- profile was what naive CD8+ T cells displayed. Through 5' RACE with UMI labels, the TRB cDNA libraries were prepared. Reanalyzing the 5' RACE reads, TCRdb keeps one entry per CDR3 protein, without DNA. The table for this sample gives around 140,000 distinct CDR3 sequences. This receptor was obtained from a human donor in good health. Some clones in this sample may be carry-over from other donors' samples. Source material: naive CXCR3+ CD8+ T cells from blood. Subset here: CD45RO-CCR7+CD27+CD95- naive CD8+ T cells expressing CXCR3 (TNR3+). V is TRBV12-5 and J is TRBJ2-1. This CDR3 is CASGLFPNNEQFF.